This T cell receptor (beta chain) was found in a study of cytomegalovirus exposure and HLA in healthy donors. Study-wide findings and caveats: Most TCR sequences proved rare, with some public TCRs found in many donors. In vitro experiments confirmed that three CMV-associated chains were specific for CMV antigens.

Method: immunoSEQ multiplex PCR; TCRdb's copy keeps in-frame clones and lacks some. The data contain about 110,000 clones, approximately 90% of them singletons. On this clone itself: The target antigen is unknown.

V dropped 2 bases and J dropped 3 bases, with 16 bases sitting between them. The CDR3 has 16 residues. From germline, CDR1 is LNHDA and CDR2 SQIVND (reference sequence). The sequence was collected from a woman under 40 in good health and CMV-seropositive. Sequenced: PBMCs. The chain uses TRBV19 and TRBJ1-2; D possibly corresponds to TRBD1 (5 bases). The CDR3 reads CASSITPSTDHYGYTF. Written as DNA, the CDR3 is TGTGCCAGTAGTATAACCCCTTCGACAGACCACTATGGCTACACCTTC.